The clone carrying this T cell receptor (beta chain) has just one count. The data were taken from a study of blood T cell repertoires in COVID-19. CDR3 size: 15 residues. Trimming removed 0 bases at V and 5 bases at J, with 13 bases between. Germline V gene lookup returns CDR1 LGHDT and CDR2 YNNKEL (reference sequence). As originally analysed: Researchers report that nucleated cell counts were estimated from reference gene primer amplification. Sequencing used immunoSEQ multiplex PCR; TCRdb keeps in-frame clones, though not all of them. The V and J calls and clone size are taken from that table; D and trimming were inferred from the DNA. The repertoire holds 300,000 to 350,000 clones, with 85% to 90% as singletons. Seattle cases were enrolled at active infection and followed longitudinally.

The receptor's source is a woman between 25 and 40 years old with COVID-19, enrolled during active disease. Sequencing was performed on peripheral blood. The chain employs TRBV3-1 (or the pseudogene TRBV3-2) and TRBJ1-2; weak D call: TRBD1 (6 bases). The CDR3, as DNA: TGTGCCAGCAGCCAAGATAAATCACAGGGATATGGCTACACCTTC. Translation: CASSQDKSQGYGYTF.